This TCR beta chain was obtained from a study of T cell repertoires in cytomegalovirus infection. Whole-study context: Through public TCR beta signatures, both CMV infection and matching HLA type were indicated.

Regarding the study as a whole: The ex vivo response showed dominance by HLA-C-restricted CMV-specific TCR beta clonotypes.

TCRdb processed the reads anew with MiXCR; each CDR3 protein has one entry. The table lists 300,000 to 400,000 distinct CDR3 sequences, over 7.5% of them singletons, with around 4% in the top ten. This clonotype turned up a few times. Its antigen is not known. There are 17 residues in the CDR3. Germline V gene lookup returns CDR1 MRHNA and CDR2 SNTAGT. The trim removed 2 bases at V and 0 bases at J, leaving 5 bases unmatched. Sequencing input: PBMCs. The rearrangement joins TRBV6-4 to TRBJ2-3; 10 bases map to TRBD2. The source of this sequence is a human donor in good health (CMV status not recorded). Some clones in this sample may be carry-over from other donors' samples. CDR3 coding DNA: TGTGCCAGCAGTGACAACGGACTAGCGGACAGCACAGATACGCAGTATTTT. It encodes CASSDNGLADSTDTQYF.